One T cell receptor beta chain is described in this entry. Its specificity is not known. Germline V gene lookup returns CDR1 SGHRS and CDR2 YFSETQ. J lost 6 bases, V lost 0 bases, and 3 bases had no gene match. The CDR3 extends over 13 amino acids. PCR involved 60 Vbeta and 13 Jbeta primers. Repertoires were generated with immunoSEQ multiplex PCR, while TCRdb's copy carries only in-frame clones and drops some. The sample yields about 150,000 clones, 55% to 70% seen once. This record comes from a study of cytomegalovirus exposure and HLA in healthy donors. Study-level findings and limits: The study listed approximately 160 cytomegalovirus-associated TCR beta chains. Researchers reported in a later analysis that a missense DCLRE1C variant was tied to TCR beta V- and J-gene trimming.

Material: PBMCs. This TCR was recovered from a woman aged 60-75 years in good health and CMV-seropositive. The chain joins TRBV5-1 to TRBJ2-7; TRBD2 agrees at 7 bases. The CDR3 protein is CASSLAGGSEQYF. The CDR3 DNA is TGCGCCAGCAGCTTGGCCGGGGGGAGCGAGCAGTACTTC.